The 16 T cell receptor beta chains in this list originate from one sample, sequenced in a study of beta chain features in type 1 diabetes. Sequencing targeted expressed TCRB transcripts, as all isolated RNA had been reverse transcribed. Libraries were prepared by immunoSEQ multiplex PCR; TCRdb keeps only in-frame clonotypes and omits some of them. The sample holds about 220,000 clones, approximately 10% seen once. Sequencing used central memory CD4+ T cells from blood. These receptor sequences come from a young man in good health.

The rearrangement uses TRBV5-6 and TRBJ2-5; 10 bases are shared with TRBD2. The CDR3 consists of 16 residues. V shed 0 bases, J shed 2 bases, and the junction held 4 bases outside the gene matches. CDR1 and CDR2 from the germline V gene are SGHDT and YYEEEE. The CDR3 here is CASSLGWTSGQETQYF. The CDR3 DNA is TGTGCCAGCAGCTTGGGGTGGACTAGCGGACAAGAGACCCAGTACTTC.

This clone was observed a handful of times. CDR3: CASSLGALSGMTDTQYF. As DNA, the CDR3 is TGTGCCAGCAGCTTAGGAGCTTTGAGCGGGATGACAGATACGCAGTATTTT. The rearrangement joins TRBV7-9 to TRBJ2-3, with 7 bases matching TRBD2. The CDR3 spans 17 residues. The ends lost 1 base at V and 3 bases at J; junction bases unmatched: 10. From germline, CDR1 is SEHNR and CDR2 FQNEAQ (reference sequence).

The chain links TRBV5-1 to TRBJ2-1, with D perhaps matching TRBD2 (6 bases). The CDR3 loop spans 15 amino acids. V lost 2 bases to trimming and J lost 8 bases, with 17 bases between them. Germline V gives CDR1 SGHRS, CDR2 YFSETQ. CDR3 loop: CASSFGEVGRYEQFF. DNA of the CDR3: TGCGCCAGCAGCTTCGGGGAAGTGGGGAGGTATGAGCAGTTCTTC. Based on the CDR3 plus reference TRBV5-1 and TRBJ2-1, the full variable domain is KAGVTQTPRYLIKTRGQQVTLSCSPISGHRSVSWYQQTPGQGLQFLFEYFSETQRNKGNFPGRFSGRQFSNSRSEMNVSTLELGDSALYLCASSFGEVGRYEQFFGPGTRLTVL.

This clone was detected many times. The chain is built from TRBV7-2 and TRBJ2-3; D is ambiguous. Germline CDR1 and CDR2: SGHTA and FQGNSA. Trimming stripped 2 bases from V and 4 bases from J, with 7 bases between. The CDR3 totals 13 residues. The CDR3: CASSLQVPDTQYF. CDR3 sequence (DNA): TGTGCCAGCAGCTTACAAGTACCAGATACGCAGTATTTT.

The chain couples TRBV28 to TRBJ1-2; no definite D call. CDR3 length equals 14 residues. Germline V gene sequence: CDR1 MDHEN, CDR2 SYDVKM. Trimming took 5 bases from V and 4 from J, leaving 14 bases between them. This CDR3 reads CASSRKNWGYGYTF. The CDR3 DNA reads TGTGCCAGCAGTAGGAAAAACTGGGGCTATGGCTACACCTTC.

This clone showed up many times. The chain is built from TRBV30 and TRBJ1-5, with 9 positions matching TRBD1. This CDR3 is 17 amino acids long. From germline, CDR1 is GTSNPN and CDR2 SVGIG (reference sequence). Germline trimming cut 6 bases from V and 4 bases from J; bases unmatched to any gene: 16. The CDR3 reads CACSSKLPTGGNQPQHF. CDR3 sequence (DNA): TGTGCCTGCTCTTCGAAACTACCGACAGGGGGGAATCAGCCCCAGCATTTT.

This clone occurred many times. The gene calls are TRBV7-2 and TRBJ2-3; the match to TRBD2 covers 7 bases. Germline trimming cut 0 bases from V and 0 bases from J; bases unmatched to any gene: 12. The CDR3 spans 19 residues. Germline CDR1 is SGHTA and CDR2 is FQGNSA. CDR3 bases: TGTGCCAGCAGCTTAGCACTCGTCATGAGCGGGGAGAGCACAGATACGCAGTATTTT. Translation: CASSLALVMSGESTDTQYF.

V gene TRBV18 combines with J gene TRBJ2-1; tentatively, D is TRBD2 (6 bases). The CDR3 is 12 amino acids. The V end lost 3 bases, the J end lost 6 bases, and 6 bases lay between the germline ends. Germline V lookup: CDR1 KGHSH, CDR2 LQKENI. The CDR3 loop is CASSPGGNEQFF. The DNA for the CDR3 is TGTGCCAGCTCACCGGGGGGCAATGAGCAGTTCTTC.

The genes are TRBV10-3 and TRBJ1-4, with 9 bases lining up with TRBD1. In germline, CDR1 is ENHRY, CDR2 SYGVKD. The CDR3 length is 13 residues. V shed 6 bases, J shed 8 bases, and the junction held 4 bases outside the gene matches. In DNA, the CDR3 is TGTGCCATCAGCGGGACAGGGAACGAAAAACTGTTTTTT. This encodes CAISGTGNEKLFF.

This clone was detected only a few times. This chain links TRBV5-6 with TRBJ2-6; D is undetermined. Germline V gives CDR1 SGHDT, CDR2 YYEEEE. V lost 4 bases and J lost 3, with 8 bases in between. The CDR3 covers 14 residues. This CDR3 reads CASSPTYGANVLTF. CDR3 sequence (DNA): TGTGCCAGCAGCCCCACATATGGGGCCAACGTCCTGACTTTC.

The chain employs TRBV30 and TRBJ2-3, with 8 bases identical to TRBD2. Germline trimming cut 3 bases from V and 2 bases from J; bases unmatched to any gene: 7. Germline V gene lookup returns CDR1 GTSNPN and CDR2 SVGIG (reference sequence). The CDR3 totals 15 residues. The CDR3 DNA reads as TGTGCCTGGAGCGGGAGGGAGGGCGCCACAGATACGCAGTATTTT. Translation gives CAWSGREGATDTQYF.

This clone occurred many times. The rearrangement joins TRBV2 to TRBJ2-1, with D possibly matching TRBD2 (5 bases). The ends were cut back, 1 base at V and 4 bases at J, with 11 bases in the middle. From germline, CDR1 is SNHLY and CDR2 FYNNEI. The CDR3 runs 15 residues. The CDR3 spells CASSEEGVGYNEQFF. CDR3 nucleotides: TGTGCCAGCAGTGAAGAGGGAGTGGGATACAATGAGCAGTTCTTC. Based on the CDR3 plus reference TRBV2 and TRBJ2-1, the full variable domain is EPEVTQTPSHQVTQMGQEVILRCVPISNHLYFYWYRQILGQKVEFLVSFYNNEISEKSEIFDDQFSVERPDGSNFTLKIRSTKLEDSAMYFCASSEEGVGYNEQFFGPGTRLTVL.

CDR3 region: CASSAGRGRHTQYF. DNA for the CDR3: TGTGCCAGCAGCGCTGGCCGGGGGCGGCATACGCAGTATTTT. The rearrangement links TRBV7-8 to TRBJ2-3; D might be TRBD1 or TRBD2, each matching 6 bases. Trimming pared 5 bases from V and 7 bases from J, leaving 16 bases between. The CDR3 spans 14 residues. Germline V gene sequence: CDR1 SGHVS, CDR2 FQNEAQ.

V is TRBV29-1 and J is TRBJ2-1, with 11 positions matching TRBD1. Germline V CDR1 and CDR2: SQVTM, ANQGSEA. V shed 7 bases, J shed 6 bases, and the junction held 8 bases outside the gene matches. The CDR3 loop spans 14 amino acids. The DNA of the CDR3 is TGCAGCGCAATTCCGGGACAGGGGGGCAATGAGCAGTTCTTC. This gives the protein CSAIPGQGGNEQFF.

The chain carries TRBV5-4 and TRBJ2-5, with TRBD1 as a possible D gene (6 bases). Germline V gene data show CDR1 as SGHNT and CDR2 as YYREEE (reference sequence). With 0 bases removed from V and 5 bases from J, the gap between germline ends came to 14 bases. This CDR3 region has 15 residues. The CDR3 spells CASSLVTGTGETQYF. CDR3 nucleotides: TGTGCCAGCAGCTTGGTCACAGGGACGGGGGAGACCCAGTACTTC.

The chain employs TRBV10-3 and TRBJ2-3, with 9 nucleotides matching TRBD2. This CDR3 is built from 16 residues. Germline-derived CDR1 and CDR2 are ENHRY and SYGVKD. The V and J ends lost 3 bases and 1 base, in that order; junction bases with no gene match: 5. CDR3 protein: CAISDQRLAGTDTQYF. CDR3 nucleotides: TGTGCCATCAGTGATCAGAGACTAGCGGGCACAGATACGCAGTATTTT.